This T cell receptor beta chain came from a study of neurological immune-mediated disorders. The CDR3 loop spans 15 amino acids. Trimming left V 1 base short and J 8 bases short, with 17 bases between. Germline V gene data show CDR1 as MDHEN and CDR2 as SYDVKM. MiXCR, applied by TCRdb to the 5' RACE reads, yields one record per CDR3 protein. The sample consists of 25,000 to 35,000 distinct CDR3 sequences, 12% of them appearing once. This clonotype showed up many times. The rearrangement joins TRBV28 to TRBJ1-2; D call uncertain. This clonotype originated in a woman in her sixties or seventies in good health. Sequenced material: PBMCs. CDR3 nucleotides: TGTGCCAGCAGTTTATCCCGCCCGGCAGCGGAAGGCTACACCTTC. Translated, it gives CASSLSRPAAEGYTF.